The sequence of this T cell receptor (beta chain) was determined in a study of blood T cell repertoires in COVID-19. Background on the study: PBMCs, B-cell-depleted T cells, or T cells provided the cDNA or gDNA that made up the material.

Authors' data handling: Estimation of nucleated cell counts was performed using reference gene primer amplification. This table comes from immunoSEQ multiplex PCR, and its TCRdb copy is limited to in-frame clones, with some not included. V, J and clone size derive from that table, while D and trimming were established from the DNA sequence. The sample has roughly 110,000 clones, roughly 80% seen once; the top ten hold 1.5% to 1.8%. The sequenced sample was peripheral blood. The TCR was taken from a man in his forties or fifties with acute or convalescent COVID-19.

CDR3 sequence (DNA): TGTGCCAGCAGTGAAGTACTGACAGGACTCAGCTCTGGGGCCAACGTCCTGACTTTC. Its translation is CASSEVLTGLSSGANVLTF. The J gene is TRBJ2-6, the V gene TRBV2; the D gene is possibly TRBD1 (6 bases). Trimming left V 1 base short and J 0 bases short, with 16 bases between. The germline V gene encodes CDR1 SNHLY and CDR2 FYNNEI. The CDR3 contains 19 residues.